This entry lists 7 T cell receptor beta chains sequenced from one sample in a study of cytomegalovirus exposure and HLA in healthy donors (TCRdb year 2017). Libraries were built with the immunoSEQ multiplex PCR assay. For the multiplex PCR, a mixture combining 60 forward primers for TCR Vbeta segments and 13 reverse primers for TCR Jbeta segments was used. The table comes from immuneACCESS by way of TCRdb, which keeps in-frame sequences with V and J called. Part of the clones is missing from these tables; in studies checked, under half for an unresolved V gene and the rest for unknown reasons. The sample profile shows some 210,000 clones; around 83% of them were found once. Roughly 10% of the sample is taken by the ten largest. Sample: PBMCs. The receptors derive from a woman between 50 and 59 years old in good health and CMV-seropositive.

This clone was seen only once. The chain is built from TRBV25-1 and TRBJ1-2; 9 bases match TRBD1. Germline trimming cut 6 bases from V and 5 bases from J; bases unmatched to any gene: 13. The germline V gene has CDR1 MGHDK and CDR2 SYGVNS. The CDR3 is 16 residues long. The CDR3 bases are TGTGCCAGCAGCGAGGATGGGGGACAGGGTAATTATGGCTACACCTTC. Protein product: CASSEDGGQGNYGYTF.

The V call is TRBV6-6, the J call TRBJ2-3, with D possibly TRBD1 on 6 matching bases. The CDR3 contains 16 residues. Trimming removed 8 bases from V and 0 bases from J, with 18 bases in between. Germline V gene lookup returns CDR1 MNHNY and CDR2 SVGAGI (reference sequence). The CDR3 DNA reads as TGTGCCAGCGCAACAGGGCGAGCGTATAGCACAGATACGCAGTATTTT. It translates to CASATGRAYSTDTQYF.

This clone was detected a few times. The chain combines TRBV19 with TRBJ1-2; no firm D call. Germline V gene data show CDR1 as LNHDA and CDR2 as SQIVND (reference sequence). Trimming took 5 bases from V and 4 from J, leaving 14 bases between them. CDR3 size: 14 residues. CDR3 protein: CASSQARASYGYTF. The CDR3 bases are TGTGCCAGTAGTCAGGCGAGGGCGTCCTATGGCTACACCTTC. Complete variable domain (other parts from reference TRBV19 and TRBJ1-2): DGGITQSPKYLFRKEGQNVTLSCEQNLNHDAMYWYRQDPGQGLRLIYYSQIVNDFQKGDIAEGYSVSREKKESFPLTVTSAQKNPTAFYLCASSQARASYGYTFGSGTRLTVV.

This chain links TRBV27 with TRBJ2-2; D is possibly TRBD1 (6 bases). The V gene's germline CDR1 is MNHEY and CDR2 SMNVEV (reference sequence). This CDR3 region has 15 residues. V lost 7 bases and J lost 0, with 12 bases in between. CDR3 sequence reads: CASNPGHTNTGELFF. The DNA of the CDR3 is TGTGCCAGCAATCCGGGACACACGAACACCGGGGAGCTGTTTTTT.

The J gene is TRBJ1-3, the V gene TRBV7-9, with 7 bases identical to TRBD1. The germline V gene has CDR1 SEHNR and CDR2 FQNEAQ (reference sequence). There are 13 residues in the CDR3. Trimming took 1 base from V and 8 from J; bases not matched to a gene: 2. CDR3 amino acids: CASSLDRGDTIYF. CDR3 in DNA: TGTGCCAGCAGCTTAGACAGGGGAGACACCATATATTTT.

The CDR3 DNA is TGTGCCAGCAGTGCCTGGACAGGGGAGAAACTGTTTTTT. This translates into CASSAWTGEKLFF. The chain combines TRBV6-6 with TRBJ1-4; 9 bases fit TRBD1. The CDR3 consists of 13 residues. Germline assignment: CDR1 MNHNY and CDR2 SVGAGI (reference sequence). The V and J ends lost 5 bases and 11 bases, in that order; junction bases with no gene match: 6.

The chain uses TRBV7-3 and TRBJ2-3, with D perhaps TRBD1 (6 bases). V lost 5 bases to trimming and J lost 4 bases, with 13 bases between them. Germline assignment: CDR1 SGHTA and CDR2 FQGTGA. The length of the CDR3 is 14 residues. CDR3 sequence reads: CASSRNRVPDTQYF. In nucleotides, the CDR3 is TGTGCCAGCAGCCGGAACAGGGTCCCAGATACGCAGTATTTT.